Shown below are 30 T cell receptor beta chains from a single sample sequenced in a study of patients and donors after allogeneic stem cell transplantation. Each CDR3 protein is one row after TCRdb ran MiXCR on the RT-PCR reads. This sample has 90,000 to 130,000 distinct CDR3 sequences, with around 38% found just once. Sequencing was done on a sample of blood, either unsorted or a sorted T cell fraction (not recorded which). The receptors stem from a human donor who was either an allogeneic HSCT recipient or a stem cell or donor lymphocyte infusion donor (not recorded which). It is not recorded whose cells these are; they may come from a transplant donor.

The rearrangement uses TRBV4-3 and TRBJ2-2; D unclear. The CDR3 sequence is 15 residues long. V shed 1 base and J shed 5 bases, with 11 bases lying between them. In germline, CDR1 is LGHNA, CDR2 YSLEER. CDR3 nucleotides: TGCGCCAGCAGCCAAGCAGGCGGAAATACCGGGGAGCTGTTTTTT. It codes for CASSQAGGNTGELFF.

V gene TRBV5-6 combines with J gene TRBJ1-4, with 7 positions matching TRBD1. The V gene end was trimmed by 4 bases and the J gene end by 1 base; junction bases not matched to a gene: 1. Germline V gives CDR1 SGHDT, CDR2 YYEEEE. The CDR3 sequence is 14 residues long. The CDR3 region is CASSRQGTNEKLFF. The DNA of the CDR3 is TGTGCCAGCAGCAGACAGGGAACTAATGAAAAACTGTTTTTT.

The rearrangement links TRBV15 to TRBJ2-2, with D tentatively TRBD1 (6 bases). Trimming cost V 0 bases and J 5 bases, with 10 bases left between them. The germline V gene has CDR1 LNHNV and CDR2 YYDKDF (reference sequence). The CDR3 loop spans 15 amino acids. The CDR3 nucleotides read TGTGCCACCAGCAGAGATCTAGGGGGAACCGGGGAGCTGTTTTTT. This sequence encodes CATSRDLGGTGELFF.

The rearrangement uses TRBV27 and TRBJ2-1, with TRBD2 identical over 11 bases. Per the germline V gene, CDR1 is MNHEY and CDR2 is SMNVEV (reference sequence). CDR3 length equals 14 residues. After removal of 8 bases from V and 8 bases from J, the junction contained 8 bases not matched to a gene. CDR3 DNA: TGTGCCAGCCGAACTAGCGGGAGAGTCGATGAGCAGTTCTTC. This sequence encodes CASRTSGRVDEQFF.

The chain is built from TRBV21-1 and TRBJ2-3. TRBV21-1 corresponds to a pseudogene. This CDR3 contains 12 residues. The CDR3 reads CASSRRVDTQYF. The CDR3 bases are TGTGCCAGCAGCCGTAGAGTTGATACGCAGTATTTT.

The J gene is TRBJ2-7, the V gene TRBV6-2 or TRBV6-3, with a tentative D call TRBD2 (5 bases). Germline V gives CDR1 MNHEY, CDR2 SVGEGT. CDR3 length: 16 residues. V shed 3 bases and J shed 1 base, with 16 bases lying between them. The CDR3 here is CASSYPTETGSYEQYF. The DNA of the CDR3 is TGTGCCAGCAGTTATCCTACAGAAACGGGGTCCTACGAGCAGTACTTC.

In this sample, this clonotype turned up a few times. The genes are TRBV7-2 and TRBJ1-1; D remains ambiguous. Germline assignment: CDR1 SGHTA and CDR2 FQGNSA. CDR3 length: 15 amino acids. V was trimmed by 1 base and J by 0 bases, leaving 9 bases between them. This CDR3 reads CASSLGGSMNTEAFF. DNA of the CDR3: TGTGCCAGCAGCTTAGGAGGGTCCATGAACACTGAAGCTTTCTTT.

The rearrangement uses TRBV7-3 and TRBJ1-2; 7 bases map to TRBD1. The CDR3 is made up of 13 amino acids. V lost 5 bases, J lost 6 bases, and 6 bases stayed unmatched. Germline lookup yields CDR1 SGHTA and CDR2 FQGTGA. CDR3 region: CASSLQGRDGYTF. The CDR3 bases are TGTGCCAGCAGCCTACAGGGGAGAGATGGCTACACCTTC.

J is TRBJ1-1 and V is TRBV6-6; TRBD1 is a possible D gene (6 bases). The CDR3 is 13 amino acids. Germline loops: CDR1 MNHNY, CDR2 SVGAGI (reference sequence). V lost 6 bases and J 5 bases, leaving 13 bases between the germline ends. DNA of the CDR3: TGTGCCAGCAGGAGCAGGGGTAGGACTGAAGCTTTCTTT. Protein product: CASRSRGRTEAFF.

The genes are TRBV6-5 and TRBJ2-7, with D hard to call. The CDR3 extends over 12 amino acids. In germline, CDR1 is MNHEY, CDR2 SVGAGI. Trimming stripped 6 bases from V and 0 bases from J, with 6 bases between. In DNA, the CDR3 is TGTGCCAGCAGAAGGACCTCCTACGAGCAGTACTTC. It specifies CASRRTSYEQYF.

As concerns this clonotype: The junction departs from germline at one end; a sequencing error may be responsible. The V call is TRBV5-1, the J call TRBJ1-1, with TRBD1 identical over 9 bases. The CDR3 sequence is 13 residues long. Germline assignment: CDR1 SGHRS and CDR2 YFSETQ. This CDR3 reads CASRDRENTVAFF. CDR3 nucleotide sequence: TGCGCCAGCCGGGACAGGGAGAACACTGTAGCTTTCTTT. Together with reference TRBV5-1 and TRBJ1-1, the CDR3 gives the full variable domain: KAGVTQTPRYLIKTRGQQVTLSCSPISGHRSVSWYQQTPGQGLQFLFEYFSETQRNKGNFPGRFSGRQFSNSRSEMNVSTLELGDSALYLCASRDRENTVAFFGQGTRLTVV.

The chain couples TRBV20-1 to TRBJ2-1; D perhaps matches TRBD2 (5 bases). CDR3 length: 14 residues. The germline gives CDR1 DFQATT, CDR2 SNEGSKA (reference sequence). V was shortened by 6 bases and J by 4 bases, with 16 bases between the two germline ends. CDR3 DNA: TGCAGTGCGGTTACTAGTGGTGGGTACAATGAGCAGTTCTTC. It codes for CSAVTSGGYNEQFF.

The chain has TRBV28 and TRBJ1-2, with D possibly being TRBD1 (6 bases). Germline CDR1 MDHEN, CDR2 SYDVKM. The CDR3 is 15 residues long. Deletions cut 6 bases from V and 0 bases from J, with 14 bases between. CDR3 protein: CASRKDRGANYGYTF. The DNA of the CDR3 is TGTGCCAGCAGGAAGGACAGAGGAGCTAACTATGGCTACACCTTC.

A remark on this clonotype: At one boundary the junction diverges from the germline segment, which might be a read error. The chain uses TRBV7-7 and TRBJ2-5, with 7 bases aligning to TRBD2. Germline CDR1 SSHAT, CDR2 FNYEAQ (reference sequence). The CDR3 is made up of 15 amino acids. The CDR3 loop reads CASSLGRLALETQYF. For the CDR3, the DNA is TGTGCTAGCAGCTTAGGCCGACTAGCATTAGAGACCCAGTACTTC.

The chain joins TRBV6-2 or TRBV6-3 to TRBJ1-1, with D possibly matching TRBD1 (5 bases). Trimming shortened V by 6 bases and J by 2 bases, and 19 bases separated the two germline ends. The length of the CDR3 is 16 residues. Looked up from germline, CDR1 is MNHEY and CDR2 is SVGEGT. The CDR3 sequence: CASRKRQMQINTEAFF. CDR3 bases: TGTGCCAGCAGGAAAAGACAGATGCAGATAAACACTGAAGCTTTCTTT.

This clonotype has only a few counts. This rearrangement joins TRBV20-1 to TRBJ1-2, with D perhaps matching TRBD1 (6 bases). Germline V gene sequence: CDR1 DFQATT, CDR2 SNEGSKA (reference sequence). The length of the CDR3 is 13 residues. V lost 0 bases and J 5 bases, leaving 10 bases between the germline ends. CDR3: CSAREQGGYGYTF. The CDR3 bases are TGCAGTGCTAGAGAACAGGGAGGATATGGCTACACCTTC.

There are a few counts of this clonotype. The chain couples TRBV6-5 to TRBJ2-7; no clear D gene. Deletions cut 8 bases from V and 3 bases from J, with 11 bases between. Germline CDR1 MNHEY, CDR2 SVGAGI. There are 12 residues in the CDR3. CDR3 in DNA: TGTGCCAGCGGCGCCCGTCACTACGAGCAGTACTTC. Its protein is CASGARHYEQYF.

This clonotype has ten or more counts. The genes are TRBV7-3 and TRBJ1-6; the match to TRBD1 covers 8 bases. This CDR3 is built from 15 residues. V lost 2 bases, J lost 9 bases, and 6 bases stayed unmatched. The germline gives CDR1 SGHTA, CDR2 FQGTGA. CDR3 amino acids: CASSLRPGGISPLHF. CDR3 nucleotide sequence: TGTGCCAGCAGCTTACGGCCAGGGGGCATTTCACCCCTCCACTTT.

The V gene is TRBV24-1, the J gene TRBJ2-1; TRBD1 is a possible D gene (5 bases). This CDR3 comprises 12 residues. Germline assignment: CDR1 KGHDR and CDR2 SFDVKD. V shed 4 bases and J shed 8 bases, with 8 bases lying between them. The CDR3 loop is CATSDRVHEQFF. CDR3 DNA sequence: TGTGCCACCAGTGACAGGGTCCATGAGCAGTTCTTC.

V is TRBV10-3 and J is TRBJ1-1; 7 nucleotides match TRBD1. The germline gives CDR1 ENHRY, CDR2 SYGVKD. This CDR3 is built from 15 residues. V was pared by 6 bases and J by 0 bases, with 7 bases of the junction left unmatched. The CDR3 loop is CAIRGRQGMNTEAFF. The CDR3 region has the DNA TGTGCCATCAGAGGTAGACAGGGAATGAACACTGAAGCTTTCTTT.

The genes are TRBV7-9 and TRBJ1-2, with a weak D call TRBD1 (6 bases). This CDR3 is built from 17 residues. Looked up from germline, CDR1 is SEHNR and CDR2 is FQNEAQ (reference sequence). The V end lost 0 bases, the J end lost 8 bases, and 22 bases lay between the germline ends. The CDR3 spells CASSLAERTEPQYGYTF. The CDR3, as DNA: TGTGCCAGCAGCTTAGCAGAAAGGACAGAACCCCAATACGGCTACACCTTC.

The chain carries TRBV12-3 or TRBV12-4 and TRBJ2-7; 7 bases map to TRBD1. V shed 6 bases and J 3 bases; nucleotides not matched to a gene: 8. The CDR3 has 14 residues. In DNA, the CDR3 is TGTGCCAGCAGCCTCGACAGGGCTTACTACGAGCAGTACTTC. As protein: CASSLDRAYYEQYF.

This clonotype has just a few counts. The chain carries TRBV27 and TRBJ2-5, with 9 positions matching TRBD2. This CDR3 is built from 14 residues. The J segment lost 3 bases and the V segment lost 4 bases, leaving 3 bases of the junction unmatched. Germline assignment: CDR1 MNHEY and CDR2 SMNVEV (reference sequence). CDR3 sequence reads: CASSSLAGKETQYF. For the CDR3, the DNA is TGTGCCAGCAGTTCTCTAGCGGGAAAAGAGACCCAGTACTTC.

This clonotype was observed a few times. The chain employs TRBV12-3 or TRBV12-4 and TRBJ1-2, with 7 bases fitting TRBD1. Trimming took 6 bases from V and 5 from J; bases not matched to a gene: 9. The CDR3 has 14 amino acids. CDR3 DNA sequence: TGTGCCAGCAGCCGACAGGGTCCGGGGTATGGCTACACCTTC. It specifies CASSRQGPGYGYTF.

CDR3 sequence reads: CASSSGPLEAFF. As DNA, the CDR3 is TGTGCCAGCAGTTCGGGGCCTCTTGAAGCTTTCTTT. The chain couples TRBV12-3 or TRBV12-4 to TRBJ1-1; D possibly corresponds to TRBD1 (5 bases). Trimming took off 4 bases at V and 7 bases at J, with 10 bases between the two ends. This CDR3 comprises 12 residues.

J is TRBJ1-5 and V is TRBV6-5, with D maybe TRBD1 (6 bases). Germline-derived CDR1 and CDR2 are MNHEY and SVGAGI. CDR3 length equals 14 residues. V was cut by 6 bases and J by 3 bases, with 12 bases left in between. The CDR3 spells CASSKRGPNQPQHF. DNA for the CDR3: TGTGCCAGCAGCAAGCGGGGGCCCAATCAGCCCCAGCATTTT.

This clonotype was picked up a small number of times. V and J are TRBV20-1 and TRBJ1-5; TRBD1 is a possible D gene (6 bases). The germline V gene has CDR1 DFQATT and CDR2 SNEGSKA (reference sequence). The CDR3 spans 12 residues. V was trimmed by 7 bases and J by 4 bases, leaving 11 bases between them. In nucleotides, the CDR3 is TGCAGTGTTGGAGGGACAAATCAGCCCCAGCATTTT. Its translation is CSVGGTNQPQHF.

The V and J genes are TRBV12-3 or TRBV12-4 and TRBJ2-2; D not certain. Trimming stripped 5 bases from V and 5 bases from J, with 12 bases between. This CDR3 contains 14 residues. Here the CDR3 DNA reads TGTGCCAGCAGTAACCTCTGGCGGACCGGGGAGCTGTTTTTT. It is translated as CASSNLWRTGELFF.

J is TRBJ1-1 and V is TRBV24-1; a weak D match, TRBD1 (5 bases). The CDR3 runs 13 residues. The V end was cut by 5 bases, the J end by 3 bases, with 9 bases between. The germline V gene has CDR1 KGHDR and CDR2 SFDVKD. CDR3 sequence (DNA): TGTGCCACCAGTGGGGGGGACTACACTGAAGCTTTCTTT. Its translation is CATSGGDYTEAFF.

This sequence joins TRBV11-2 and TRBJ2-2; 8 nucleotides line up with TRBD1. Germline V lookup: CDR1 SGHAT, CDR2 FQNNGV. Germline trimming cut 5 bases from V and 1 base from J; bases unmatched to any gene: 3. This CDR3 spans 15 amino acids. The DNA for the CDR3 is TGTGCCAGCAGCCCCGGACAGGGGAACACCGGGGAGCTGTTTTTT. The encoded protein is CASSPGQGNTGELFF.